The 7 T cell receptor beta chains in this list originate from one sample, sequenced in a study of CD8 T cells in ankylosing spondylitis. Via MiXCR, TCRdb re-called the 5' RACE reads, giving one row per CDR3 protein. The sample yields 300,000 to 350,000 distinct CDR3 sequences, around a tenth seen once. Sequencing was done on a sample of blood, either unsorted or a sorted T cell fraction (not recorded which). These receptors were collected from a female donor with ankylosing spondylitis or in good health (not recorded which).

This clonotype was found once. A much larger clone lies one base from this, so it may be a read error. The V gene is TRBV28, the J gene TRBJ2-3; TRBD2 matches at 10 bases. CDR3 length: 15 amino acids. Germline V gene data show CDR1 as MDHEN and CDR2 as SYDVKM. CDR3 in DNA: TGTGCCAGCAGTCGTCTAGCGGGAGTACCAGATACGCGGTATTTT. Translation gives CASSRLAGVPDTRYF.

The chain joins TRBV5-1 to TRBJ2-3, with D possibly matching TRBD2 (5 bases). Germline V CDR1 and CDR2: SGHRS, YFSETQ. Deletions cut 4 bases from V and 0 bases from J, with 18 bases between. The CDR3 length is 17 residues. The chain's CDR3 is CASSPRVVSGSTDTQYF. In DNA, the CDR3 is TGCGCCAGCAGCCCGAGGGTGGTGAGCGGAAGCACAGATACGCAGTATTTT.

This clonotype was counted at least ten times. The rearrangement uses TRBV10-3 and TRBJ2-3; D remains ambiguous. The V end was cut by 0 bases, the J end by 6 bases, with 10 bases between. This CDR3 comprises 14 residues. Germline lookup yields CDR1 ENHRY and CDR2 SYGVKD. CDR3 loop: CAISESRTSDTQYF. DNA of the CDR3: TGTGCCATCAGTGAGTCGCGGACGTCGGATACGCAGTATTTT.

This clonotype has at least ten counts. This CDR3 is CSARPGQGALHEQFF. The CDR3 DNA sequence: TGCAGTGCTAGACCCGGACAGGGGGCTTTACATGAGCAGTTCTTC. The rearrangement joins TRBV20-1 to TRBJ2-1, with 11 bases fitting TRBD1. V gave up 2 bases and J gave up 8 bases; unmatched junction bases: 8. Germline loops: CDR1 DFQATT, CDR2 SNEGSKA (reference sequence). The length of the CDR3 is 15 residues.

This clonotype was recorded at least ten times. The chain employs TRBV7-2 and TRBJ2-6; no clear D gene. This CDR3 has 16 residues. Germline assignment: CDR1 SGHTA and CDR2 FQGNSA. V was cut by 5 bases and J by 2 bases, with 13 bases left in between. This chain's CDR3 is CASSQNRATGANVLTF. CDR3 DNA sequence: TGTGCCAGCAGCCAAAATAGGGCAACTGGGGCCAACGTCCTGACTTTC.

This clonotype was recorded many times. CDR3 bases: TGTGCCAGCAGCTTGGCAGGGGCCGGGGCCGAACTGTTTTTT. Translating it yields CASSLAGAGAELFF. The rearrangement joins TRBV7-9 to TRBJ1-4, with D possibly being TRBD1 (6 bases). This CDR3 has 14 residues. Looked up from germline, CDR1 is SEHNR and CDR2 is FQNEAQ (reference sequence). Trimming cost V 3 bases and J 12 bases, with 17 bases left between them.

V usage is TRBV10-3 and J usage is TRBJ1-5; D call uncertain. Germline-derived CDR1 and CDR2 are ENHRY and SYGVKD. This CDR3 is built from 16 residues. Trimming removed 3 bases from V and 6 bases from J, with 18 bases in between. The CDR3 bases are TGTGCCATCAGTGAACTATCCCCCTGGTCAGGTCAGCCCCAGCATTTT. Translated, it gives CAISELSPWSGQPQHF.